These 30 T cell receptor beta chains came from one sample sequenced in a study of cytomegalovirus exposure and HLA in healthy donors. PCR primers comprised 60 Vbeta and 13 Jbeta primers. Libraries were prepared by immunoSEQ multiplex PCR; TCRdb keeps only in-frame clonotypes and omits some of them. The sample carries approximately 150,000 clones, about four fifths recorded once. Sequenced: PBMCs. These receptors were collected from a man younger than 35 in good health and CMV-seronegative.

CDR3 loop: CASSAQFRSPYEQYF. CDR3 coding DNA: TGCGCCAGCAGCGCACAGTTCCGATCCCCTTACGAGCAGTACTTC. The V call is TRBV4-1, the J call TRBJ2-7; unclear D gene. Germline CDR1 is MGHRA and CDR2 is YSYEKL. Trimming stripped 5 bases from V and 4 bases from J, with 18 bases between. The CDR3 runs 15 residues.

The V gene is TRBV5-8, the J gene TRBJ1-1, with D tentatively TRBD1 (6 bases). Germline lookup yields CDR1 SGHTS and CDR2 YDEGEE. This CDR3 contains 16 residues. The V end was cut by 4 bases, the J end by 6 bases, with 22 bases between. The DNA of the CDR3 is TGTGCCAGCAGCCCTCGTGGGGGGGCTTTGGGGCCTGAAGCTTTCTTT. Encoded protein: CASSPRGGALGPEAFF.

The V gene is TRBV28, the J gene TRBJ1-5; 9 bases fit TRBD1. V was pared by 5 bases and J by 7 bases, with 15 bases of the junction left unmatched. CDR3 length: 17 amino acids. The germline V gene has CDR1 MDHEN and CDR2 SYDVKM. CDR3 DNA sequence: TGTGCCAGCAGTATTGATCGATTGACAGGGGGTGAACAGCCCCAGCATTTT. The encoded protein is CASSIDRLTGGEQPQHF.

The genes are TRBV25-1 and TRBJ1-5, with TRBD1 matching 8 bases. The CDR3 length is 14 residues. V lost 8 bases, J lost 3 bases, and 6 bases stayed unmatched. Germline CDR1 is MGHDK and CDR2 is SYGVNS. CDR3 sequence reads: CASCGQGNNQPQHF. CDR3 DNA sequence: TGTGCCAGCTGTGGACAGGGAAACAATCAGCCCCAGCATTTT.

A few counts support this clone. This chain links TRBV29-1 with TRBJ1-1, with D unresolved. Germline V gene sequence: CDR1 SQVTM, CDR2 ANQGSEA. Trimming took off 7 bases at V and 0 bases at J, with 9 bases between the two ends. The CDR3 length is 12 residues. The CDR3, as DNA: TGCAGCGATGCAGATATGAACACTGAAGCTTTCTTT. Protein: CSDADMNTEAFF. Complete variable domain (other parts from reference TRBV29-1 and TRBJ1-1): SAVISQKPSRDICQRGTSLTIQCQVDSQVTMMFWYRQQPGQSLTLIATANQGSEATYESGFVIDKFPISRPNLTFSTLTVSNMSPEDSSIYLCSDADMNTEAFFGQGTRLTVV.

In DNA, the CDR3 is TGTGCCAGAACTATGGCGACCGTCTACAATGAGCAGTTCTTC. Protein product: CARTMATVYNEQFF. This chain joins TRBV18 and TRBJ2-1; D not certain. The CDR3 runs 14 residues. V dropped 9 bases and J dropped 3 bases, with 15 bases sitting between them. The germline V gene encodes CDR1 KGHSH and CDR2 LQKENI.

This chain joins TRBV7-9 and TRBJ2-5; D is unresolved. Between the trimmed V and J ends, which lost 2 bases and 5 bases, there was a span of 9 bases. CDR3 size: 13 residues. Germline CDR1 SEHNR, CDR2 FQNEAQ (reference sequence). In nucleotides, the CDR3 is TGTGCCAGCAGCTTATTCGTTGAGGAGACCCAGTACTTC. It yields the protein CASSLFVEETQYF.

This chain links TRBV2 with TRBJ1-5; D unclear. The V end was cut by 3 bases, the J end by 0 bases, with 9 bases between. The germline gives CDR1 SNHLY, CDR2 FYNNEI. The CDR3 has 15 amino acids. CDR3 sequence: CASSDGAYSNQPQHF. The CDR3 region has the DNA TGTGCCAGCAGTGACGGAGCCTATAGCAATCAGCCCCAGCATTTT. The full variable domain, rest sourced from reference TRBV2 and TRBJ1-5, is EPEVTQTPSHQVTQMGQEVILRCVPISNHLYFYWYRQILGQKVEFLVSFYNNEISEKSEIFDDQFSVERPDGSNFTLKIRSTKLEDSAMYFCASSDGAYSNQPQHFGDGTRLSIL.

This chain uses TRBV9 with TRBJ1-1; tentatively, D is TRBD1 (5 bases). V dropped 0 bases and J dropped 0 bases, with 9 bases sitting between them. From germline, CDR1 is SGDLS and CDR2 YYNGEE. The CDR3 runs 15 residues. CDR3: CASSVGGLMNTEAFF. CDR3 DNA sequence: TGTGCCAGCAGCGTAGGGGGCCTGATGAACACTGAAGCTTTCTTT.

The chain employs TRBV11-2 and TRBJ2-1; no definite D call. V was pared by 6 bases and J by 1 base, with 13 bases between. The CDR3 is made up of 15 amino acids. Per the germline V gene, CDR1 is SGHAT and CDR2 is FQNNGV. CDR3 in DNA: TGTGCCAGCAGTTCCTTGGTTAGTTCCTACAATGAGCAGTTCTTC. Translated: CASSSLVSSYNEQFF.

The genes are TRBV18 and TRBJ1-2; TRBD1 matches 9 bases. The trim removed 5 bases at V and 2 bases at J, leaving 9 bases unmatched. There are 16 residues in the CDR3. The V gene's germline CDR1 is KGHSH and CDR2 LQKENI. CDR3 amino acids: CASSDTGGAVNYGYTF. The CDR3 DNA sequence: TGTGCCAGCTCAGATACAGGGGGCGCGGTGAACTATGGCTACACCTTC.

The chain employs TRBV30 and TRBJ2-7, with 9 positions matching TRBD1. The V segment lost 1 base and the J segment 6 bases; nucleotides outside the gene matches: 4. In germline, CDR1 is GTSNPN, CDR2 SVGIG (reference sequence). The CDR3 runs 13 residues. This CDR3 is CAWSGTGAVEQYF. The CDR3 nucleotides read TGTGCCTGGAGTGGGACAGGGGCTGTCGAGCAGTACTTC.

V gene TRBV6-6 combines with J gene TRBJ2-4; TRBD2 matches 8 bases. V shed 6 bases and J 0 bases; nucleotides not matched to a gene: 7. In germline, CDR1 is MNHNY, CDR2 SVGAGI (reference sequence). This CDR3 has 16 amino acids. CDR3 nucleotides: TGTGCCAGCAGCCACCCGGGGGGGCTAGCCAAAAACATTCAGTACTTC. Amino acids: CASSHPGGLAKNIQYF.

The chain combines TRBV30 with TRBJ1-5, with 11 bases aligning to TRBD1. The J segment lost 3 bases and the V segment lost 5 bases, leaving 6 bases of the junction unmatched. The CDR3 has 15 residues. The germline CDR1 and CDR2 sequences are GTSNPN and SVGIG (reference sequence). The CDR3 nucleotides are TGTGCCTGGGTCGGACAGGGGGCGAACAATCAGCCCCAGCATTTT. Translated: CAWVGQGANNQPQHF.

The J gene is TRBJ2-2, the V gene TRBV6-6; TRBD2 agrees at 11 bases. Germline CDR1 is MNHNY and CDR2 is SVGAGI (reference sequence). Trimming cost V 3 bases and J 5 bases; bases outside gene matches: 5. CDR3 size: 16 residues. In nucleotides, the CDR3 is TGTGCCAGCAGTTATCTAGCGGGAGGTCCGACCGGGGAGCTGTTTTTT. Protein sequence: CASSYLAGGPTGELFF.

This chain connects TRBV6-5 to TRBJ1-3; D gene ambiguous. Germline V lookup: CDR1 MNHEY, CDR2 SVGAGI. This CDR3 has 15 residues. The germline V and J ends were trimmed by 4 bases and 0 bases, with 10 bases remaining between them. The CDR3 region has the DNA TGTGCCAGCAGTTTCGGACTTTACTCTGGAAACACCATATATTTT. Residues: CASSFGLYSGNTIYF.

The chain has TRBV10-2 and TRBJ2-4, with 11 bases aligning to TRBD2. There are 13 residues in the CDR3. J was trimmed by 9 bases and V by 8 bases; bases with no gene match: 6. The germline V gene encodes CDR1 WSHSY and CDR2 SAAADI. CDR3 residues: CASCSGREGIQYF. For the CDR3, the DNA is TGCGCCAGCTGTAGCGGGAGGGAGGGCATTCAGTACTTC.

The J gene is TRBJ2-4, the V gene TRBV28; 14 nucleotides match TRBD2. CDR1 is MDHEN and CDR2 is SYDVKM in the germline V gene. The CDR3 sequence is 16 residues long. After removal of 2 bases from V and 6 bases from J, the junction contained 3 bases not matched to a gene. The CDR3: CASSLGLAGGGNIQYF. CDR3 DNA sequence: TGTGCCAGCAGTTTAGGACTAGCGGGAGGAGGAAACATTCAGTACTTC.

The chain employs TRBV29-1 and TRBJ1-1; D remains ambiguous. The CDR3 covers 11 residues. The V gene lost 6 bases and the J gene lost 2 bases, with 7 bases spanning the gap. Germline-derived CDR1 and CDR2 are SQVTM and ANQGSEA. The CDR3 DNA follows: TGCAGCGTCCGACTTAACACTGAAGCTTTCTTT. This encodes CSVRLNTEAFF. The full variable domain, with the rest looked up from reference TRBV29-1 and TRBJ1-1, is SAVISQKPSRDICQRGTSLTIQCQVDSQVTMMFWYRQQPGQSLTLIATANQGSEATYESGFVIDKFPISRPNLTFSTLTVSNMSPEDSSIYLCSVRLNTEAFFGQGTRLTVV.

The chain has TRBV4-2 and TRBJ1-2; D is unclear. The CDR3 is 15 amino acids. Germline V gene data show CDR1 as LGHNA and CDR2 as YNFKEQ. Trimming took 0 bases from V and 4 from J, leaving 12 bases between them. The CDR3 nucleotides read TGTGCCAGCAGCCAAGAATATCCCGGAGTCTATGGCTACACCTTC. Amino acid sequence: CASSQEYPGVYGYTF.

The CDR3, as DNA: TGTGCCAGCAGATCGGGAGGCACTAATGAAAAACTGTTTTTT. Protein product: CASRSGGTNEKLFF. The chain couples TRBV6-5 to TRBJ1-4; D is undetermined. CDR3 length: 14 amino acids. Trimming stripped 6 bases from V and 2 bases from J, with 10 bases between. Looked up from germline, CDR1 is MNHEY and CDR2 is SVGAGI.

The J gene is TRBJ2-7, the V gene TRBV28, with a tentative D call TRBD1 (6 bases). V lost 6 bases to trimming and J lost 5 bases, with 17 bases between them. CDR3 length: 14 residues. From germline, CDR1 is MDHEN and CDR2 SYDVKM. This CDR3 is CASSPWGPPHEQYF. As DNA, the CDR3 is TGTGCCAGCAGCCCTTGGGGGCCCCCGCACGAGCAGTACTTC.

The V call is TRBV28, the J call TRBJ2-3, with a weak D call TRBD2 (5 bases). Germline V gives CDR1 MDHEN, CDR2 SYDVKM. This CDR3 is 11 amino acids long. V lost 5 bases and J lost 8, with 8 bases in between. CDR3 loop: CASSISGTQYF. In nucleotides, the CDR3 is TGTGCCAGCAGTATAAGCGGTACGCAGTATTTT.

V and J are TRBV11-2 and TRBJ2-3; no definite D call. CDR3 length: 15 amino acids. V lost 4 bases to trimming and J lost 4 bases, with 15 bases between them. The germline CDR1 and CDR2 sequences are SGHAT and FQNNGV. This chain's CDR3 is CASSSPTLRADTQYF. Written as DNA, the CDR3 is TGTGCCAGCAGCTCCCCCACCTTGAGAGCAGATACGCAGTATTTT.

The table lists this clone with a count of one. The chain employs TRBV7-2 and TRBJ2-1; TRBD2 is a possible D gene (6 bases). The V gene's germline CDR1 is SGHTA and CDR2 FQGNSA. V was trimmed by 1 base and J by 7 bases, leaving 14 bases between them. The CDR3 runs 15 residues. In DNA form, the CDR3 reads TGTGCCAGCAGCTTAGGGGACTTCCCCTCAAATGAGCAGTTCTTC. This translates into CASSLGDFPSNEQFF.

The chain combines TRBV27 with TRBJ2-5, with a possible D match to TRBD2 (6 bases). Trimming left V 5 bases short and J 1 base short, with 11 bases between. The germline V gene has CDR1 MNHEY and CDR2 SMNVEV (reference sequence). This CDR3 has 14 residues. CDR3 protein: CASSRKRAQETQYF. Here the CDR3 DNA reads TGTGCCAGCAGTAGGAAGCGGGCCCAAGAGACCCAGTACTTC.

The CDR3 nucleotides are TGTGCCAGTAGTATAGTTTGGGGCGGGAACACTGAAGCTTTCTTT. It encodes CASSIVWGGNTEAFF. The V call is TRBV19, the J call TRBJ1-1; D may be TRBD1 (5 bases). Germline lookup yields CDR1 LNHDA and CDR2 SQIVND (reference sequence). V lost 1 base, J lost 1 base, and 10 bases lay in between. The CDR3 loop spans 15 amino acids.

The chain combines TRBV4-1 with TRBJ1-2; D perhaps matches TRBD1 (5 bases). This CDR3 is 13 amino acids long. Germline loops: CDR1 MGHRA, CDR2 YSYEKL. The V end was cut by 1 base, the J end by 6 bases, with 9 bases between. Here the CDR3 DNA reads TGCGCCAGCAGCCAAGGGGGGAGGCATGGCTACACCTTC. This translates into CASSQGGRHGYTF.

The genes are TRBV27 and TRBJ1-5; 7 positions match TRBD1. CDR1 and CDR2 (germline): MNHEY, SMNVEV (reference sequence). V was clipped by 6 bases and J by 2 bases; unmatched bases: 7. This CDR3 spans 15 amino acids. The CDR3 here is CASRTAGGGNQPQHF. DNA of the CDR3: TGTGCCAGCAGGACTGCAGGGGGAGGCAATCAGCCCCAGCATTTT.

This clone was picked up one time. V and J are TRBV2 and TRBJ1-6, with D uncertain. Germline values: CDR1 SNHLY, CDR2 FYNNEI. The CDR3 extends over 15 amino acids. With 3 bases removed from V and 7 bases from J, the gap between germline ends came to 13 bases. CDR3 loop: CASSESAGRNSPLHF. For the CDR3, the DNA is TGTGCCAGCAGTGAGAGTGCTGGGCGCAATTCACCCCTCCACTTT.